This T cell receptor (beta chain) comes out of a study of CD8 T cells in ankylosing spondylitis. TCR beta libraries were made by quantitative 5'-RACE with molecular barcodes. A single record per CDR3 protein comes from TCRdb applying MiXCR to the 5' RACE reads. The sample yields hundreds of thousands of distinct CDR3 sequences, 20% seen once. Notes on this clonotype: Its cognate antigen is unknown.

The CDR3 covers 13 residues. V lost 4 bases and J lost 7, with 13 bases in between. The germline V gene encodes CDR1 PRHDT and CDR2 FYEKMQ (reference sequence). Points from the study as a whole: Clones linked with disease were CD8+ and fairly uncommon in the peripheral blood. There was reportedly significant enrichment of clones that were disease-linked in matched ankylosing spondylitis synovial fluid. A TCR beta motif of about eight highly homologous variants appeared characteristic of ankylosing spondylitis blood.

The sequence was obtained from a male donor with ankylosing spondylitis or in good health (not recorded which). Source material: blood, either unsorted or a sorted T cell fraction (not recorded which). The rearrangement uses TRBV13 and TRBJ1-2; no clear D gene. The CDR3 spells CASSSEGGSGYTF. CDR3 nucleotide sequence: TGTGCCAGCAGCTCCGAAGGCGGGTCTGGCTACACCTTC.